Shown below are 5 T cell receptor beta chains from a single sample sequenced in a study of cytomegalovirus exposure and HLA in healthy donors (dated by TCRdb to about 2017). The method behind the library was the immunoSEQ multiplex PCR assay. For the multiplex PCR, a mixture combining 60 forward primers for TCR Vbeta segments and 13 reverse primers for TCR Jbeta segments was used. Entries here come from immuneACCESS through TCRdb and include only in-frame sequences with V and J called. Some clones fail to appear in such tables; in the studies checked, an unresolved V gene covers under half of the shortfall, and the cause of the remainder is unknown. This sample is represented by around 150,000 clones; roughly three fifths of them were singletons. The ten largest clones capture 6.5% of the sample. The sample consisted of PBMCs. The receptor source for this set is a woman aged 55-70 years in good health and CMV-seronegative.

In DNA, the CDR3 is TGTGCCAGCAGCGCGTCTAGTCCCGGGGAGCTGTTTTTT. Its protein is CASSASSPGELFF. V is TRBV9 and J is TRBJ2-2; D ambiguous. The germline V gene has CDR1 SGDLS and CDR2 YYNGEE. The V gene lost 3 bases and the J gene lost 6 bases, with 9 bases spanning the gap. The CDR3 runs 13 residues.

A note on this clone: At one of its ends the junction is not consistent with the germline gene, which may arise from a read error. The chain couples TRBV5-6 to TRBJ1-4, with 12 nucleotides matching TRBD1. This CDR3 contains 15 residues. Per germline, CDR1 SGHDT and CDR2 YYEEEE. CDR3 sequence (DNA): TGTGCCAGCAGCTACGGGACAGGGGGCTATGAAAAACTGTCTTTT. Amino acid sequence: CASSYGTGGYEKLSF.

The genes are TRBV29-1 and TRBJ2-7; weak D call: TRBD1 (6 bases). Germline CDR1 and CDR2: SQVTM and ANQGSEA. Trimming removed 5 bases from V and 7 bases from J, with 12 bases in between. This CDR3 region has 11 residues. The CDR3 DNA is TGCAGCGTTCGGACAGCGTTGGAGCAGTACTTC. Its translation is CSVRTALEQYF.

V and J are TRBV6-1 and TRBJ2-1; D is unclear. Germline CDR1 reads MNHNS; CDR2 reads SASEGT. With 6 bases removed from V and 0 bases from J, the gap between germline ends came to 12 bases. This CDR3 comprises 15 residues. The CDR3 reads CASSSQASSYNEQFF. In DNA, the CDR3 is TGTGCCAGCAGCAGTCAGGCGAGCTCCTACAATGAGCAGTTCTTC.

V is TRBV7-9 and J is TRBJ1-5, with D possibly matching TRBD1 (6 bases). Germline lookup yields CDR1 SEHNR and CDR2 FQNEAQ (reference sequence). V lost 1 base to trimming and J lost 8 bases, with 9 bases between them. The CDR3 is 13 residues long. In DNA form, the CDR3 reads TGTGCCAGCAGCTTAGGGGCAGGGGAGCCCCAGCATTTT. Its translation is CASSLGAGEPQHF. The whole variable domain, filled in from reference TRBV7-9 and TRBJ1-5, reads DTGVSQNPRHKITKRGQNVTFRCDPISEHNRLYWYRQTLGQGPEFLTYFQNEAQLEKSRLLSDRFSAERPKGSFSTLEIQRTEQGDSAMYLCASSLGAGEPQHFGDGTRLSIL.